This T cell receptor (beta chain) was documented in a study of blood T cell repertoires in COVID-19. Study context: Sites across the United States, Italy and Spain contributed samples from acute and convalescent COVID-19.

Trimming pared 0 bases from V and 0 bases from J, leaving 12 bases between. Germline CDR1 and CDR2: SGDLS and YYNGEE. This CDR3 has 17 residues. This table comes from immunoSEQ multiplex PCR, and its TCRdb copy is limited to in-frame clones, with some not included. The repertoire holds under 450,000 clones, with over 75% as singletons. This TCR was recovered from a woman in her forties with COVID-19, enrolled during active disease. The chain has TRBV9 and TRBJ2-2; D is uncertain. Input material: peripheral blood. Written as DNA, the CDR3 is TGTGCCAGCAGCGTAGATGCGGCGTTCGCGAACACCGGGGAGCTGTTTTTT. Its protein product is CASSVDAAFANTGELFF.